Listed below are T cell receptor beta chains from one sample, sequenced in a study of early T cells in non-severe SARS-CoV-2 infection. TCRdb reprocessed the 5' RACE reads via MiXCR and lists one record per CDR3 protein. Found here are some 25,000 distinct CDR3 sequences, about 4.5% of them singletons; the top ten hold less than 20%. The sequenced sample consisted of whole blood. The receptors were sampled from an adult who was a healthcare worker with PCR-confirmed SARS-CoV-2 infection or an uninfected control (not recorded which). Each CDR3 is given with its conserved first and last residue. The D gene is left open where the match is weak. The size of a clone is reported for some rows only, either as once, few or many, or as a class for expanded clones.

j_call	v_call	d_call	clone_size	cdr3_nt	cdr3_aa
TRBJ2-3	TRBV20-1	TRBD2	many	TGCAGTGTCAAGAACCCCGGGGGGGCCACAGATACGCAGTATTTT	CSVKNPGGATDTQYF
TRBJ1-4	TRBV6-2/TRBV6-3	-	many	TGTGCCAGCAGACGGCTACCGGGACCGGATAATGAAAAACTGTTTTTT	CASRRLPGPDNEKLFF
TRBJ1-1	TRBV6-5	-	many	TGTGCCAGCAGAAGGGAGGGAGGGGCGGCTTTCTTT	CASRREGGAAFF
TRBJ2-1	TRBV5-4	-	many	TGTGCCAGCAGCTTAGCAAATGAGCAGTTCTTC	CASSLANEQFF
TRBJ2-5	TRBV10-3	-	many	TGTGCCATCAGTGAGTCTGAGGGAGGAGAGACCCAGTACTTC	CAISESEGGETQYF
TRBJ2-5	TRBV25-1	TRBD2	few	TGTGCCAGCAGTGAGATTAGCGGGGGAATTATTGAGACCCAGTACTTC	CASSEISGGIIETQYF
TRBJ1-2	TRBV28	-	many	TGTGCCAGCAGGGGGACGGGGGCCGATGGCTACACCTTC	CASRGTGADGYTF
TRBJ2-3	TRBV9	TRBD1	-	TGTGCCAGCAGCGTAGGAGTGACAGGGGAGAATACGCAGTATTTT	CASSVGVTGENTQYF
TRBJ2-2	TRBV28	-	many	TGTGCCAGCAGCTATAGCGTCGGGGAGCTGTTTTTT	CASSYSVGELFF
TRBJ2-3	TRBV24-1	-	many	TGTGCCACCAGTGATCCGAAGGACAATGCTGTAGATACGCAGTATTTT	CATSDPKDNAVDTQYF
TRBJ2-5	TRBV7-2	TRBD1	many	TGTGCCAGCAGCTCACGGCCGGACAGGGGCGGAGAGACCCAGTACTTC	CASSSRPDRGGETQYF
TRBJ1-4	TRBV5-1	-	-	TGCGCCAGCAGCATCTCCTCGACTAATGAAAAACTGTTTTTT	CASSISSTNEKLFF
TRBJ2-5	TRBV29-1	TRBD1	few	TGCAGCTACTACGGGACAGTGAAATCCCAGTACTTC	CSYYGTVKSQYF
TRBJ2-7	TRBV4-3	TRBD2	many	TGCGCCAGCAGCCGCGGGAGCGAGCAGTACTTC	CASSRGSEQYF
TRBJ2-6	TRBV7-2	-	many	TGTGCCAGCAGCTTAGTAGTAACCGGGGCCAACGTCCTGACTTTC	CASSLVVTGANVLTF
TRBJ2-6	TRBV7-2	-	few	TGTGCCAGCAGCGCTATTTCTGGGGCCAACGTCCTGACTTTC	CASSAISGANVLTF
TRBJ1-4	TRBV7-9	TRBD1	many	TGTGCCAGCAGCGCAAGACAGGGGGCGAATGAAAAACTGTTTTTT	CASSARQGANEKLFF
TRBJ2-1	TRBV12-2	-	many	TGTGCAAGTCGCTCAGGAAAAGGGGCGACACTCGCATCCTACAATGAGCAGTTCTTC	CASRSGKGATLASYNEQFF
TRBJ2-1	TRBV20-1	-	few	TGCAGTGCTGGACAGGGACTAGCTGAAAATGAGCAGTTCTTC	CSAGQGLAENEQFF
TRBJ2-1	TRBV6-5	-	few	TGTGCCAGCAGTTACGCGGGACGGGATGAGCAGTTCTTC	CASSYAGRDEQFF
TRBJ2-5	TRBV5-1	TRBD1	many	TGCGCCAGCAGCTCTAAGGGACAGCAAGAGACCCAGTACTTC	CASSSKGQQETQYF
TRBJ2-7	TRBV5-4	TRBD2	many	TGTGCCAGCAGCTCCGGACTAGCGGGGGAGCAGTACTTC	CASSSGLAGEQYF
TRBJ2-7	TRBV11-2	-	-	TGTGCCAGCACCTTATTCCCTCTGGTGCGGTCCTACGAGCAGTACTTC	CASTLFPLVRSYEQYF
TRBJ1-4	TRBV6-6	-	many	TGTGCCAGCAGTTACTCAAGGGAATTCGGTATTGAAAAACTGTTTTTT	CASSYSREFGIEKLFF
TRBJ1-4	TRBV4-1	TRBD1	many	TGCGCCAGCAGCCGTATGACAGGGGGAATTTTGCCGACAACTAATGAAAAACTGTTTTTT	CASSRMTGGILPTTNEKLFF
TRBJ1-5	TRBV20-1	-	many	TGCAGTGCTAGAATGGGAAGCAATCAGCCCCAGCATTTT	CSARMGSNQPQHF
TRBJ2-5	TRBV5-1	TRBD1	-	TGCGCCAGCAGCCCGGGACAGCAGGAGACCCAGTACTTC	CASSPGQQETQYF
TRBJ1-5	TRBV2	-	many	TGTGCCAGCACCCAAGACAGTTTCAATCAGCCCCAGCATTTT	CASTQDSFNQPQHF
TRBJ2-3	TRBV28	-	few	TGTGCCAGCAGTTTTAACCGGGCAACAAAGAAGTATTTT	CASSFNRATKKYF
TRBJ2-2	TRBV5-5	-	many	TGTGCCAGCAGCCTTGGGACGGTGAACACCGGGGAGCTGTTTTTT	CASSLGTVNTGELFF
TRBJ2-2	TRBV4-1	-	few	TGCGCCAGCAGCCCAATGTTGAGGGCCGGGGAGCTGTTTTTT	CASSPMLRAGELFF
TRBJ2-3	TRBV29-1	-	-	TGCAGCGCCCAAGAGGGAGTGGGAGATACGCAGTATTTT	CSAQEGVGDTQYF
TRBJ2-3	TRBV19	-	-	TGTGCCAGTAGTAATCTAGAGGCTACAGATACGCAGTATTTT	CASSNLEATDTQYF
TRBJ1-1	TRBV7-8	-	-	TGTGCCAGCACCTCTACAGGGATAGGAAACACTGAAGCTTTCTTT	CASTSTGIGNTEAFF
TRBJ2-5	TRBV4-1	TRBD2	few	TGCGCCAGCAGCCAAGAAACCCTCCTAGCGGGGGGACTCCCAGAGACCCAGTACTTC	CASSQETLLAGGLPETQYF
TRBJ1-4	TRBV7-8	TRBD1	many	TGTGCCAGCAGCTCCAGGGGGCTGGCTAATGAAAAACTGTTTTTT	CASSSRGLANEKLFF
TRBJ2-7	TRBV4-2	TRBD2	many	TGTGCCAGCAGCCAGGCCGGGACTAGCTCGATTCTGAGGGAGCAGTACTTC	CASSQAGTSSILREQYF
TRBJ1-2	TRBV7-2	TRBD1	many	TGTGCCAGCAGCTTATCCCGGACAGGGTCCCCTTATGGCTACACCTTC	CASSLSRTGSPYGYTF
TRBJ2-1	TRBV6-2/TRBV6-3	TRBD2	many	TGTGCCAGCAGTTACGGGCTAGCGGGTCCCGAGCAGTTCTTC	CASSYGLAGPEQFF
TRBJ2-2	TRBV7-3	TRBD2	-	TGTGCCAGCAGCTTTCGGAAGCGGGAGGAACACCGGGGAGCTGTTTTT	CASSFRKREEHRGAVF
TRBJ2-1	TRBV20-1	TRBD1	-	TGCAGTGCCTCGGACAGGACCCTCAATGAGCAGTTCTTC	CSASDRTLNEQFF
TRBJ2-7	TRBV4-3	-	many	TGCGCCAGCAGCCAAGAAAGGAGGGGCGAGCAGTACTTC	CASSQERRGEQYF